This TCR beta chain was found in a study of radiotherapy plus CTLA-4 blockade in lung cancer. Study-wide results and limits: Tumor-origin TCR clones grew in blood after radiotherapy plus ipilimumab. Strongest reported response predictors: early blood clone changes and post-radiation interferon-beta.

TCRdb keeps only in-frame clones here, not all; method: immunoSEQ multiplex PCR. The sample records about 40,000 clones, just under 80% being singletons. People whose metastatic non-small-cell lung cancer was chemo-refractory got focal radiation along with CTLA-4 blockade by ipilimumab. Comment on this clone: Its matching antigen is unknown.

The sequence came from a human donor with non-small cell lung cancer that progressed on radiotherapy plus ipilimumab. Sequencing was performed on peripheral blood, taken from a patient treated with radiotherapy plus ipilimumab.

The CDR3 spells CASSGESGGAVNEQFF. The CDR3, as DNA: TGCGCCAGCAGCGGAGAAAGCGGGGGGGCGGTTAATGAGCAGTTCTTC. The chain combines TRBV5-1 with TRBJ2-1, with 10 bases lining up with TRBD2. The CDR3 covers 16 residues. Trimming took 4 bases from V and 7 from J; bases not matched to a gene: 11. Germline CDR1 SGHRS, CDR2 YFSETQ.